One sample yielded the 15 T cell receptor beta chains listed below, sequenced in a study of post-analysis software for immune sequencing data. Prepared libraries of TCR beta cDNA carried unique molecular identifiers. TCRdb re-derived calls from the PCR reads in MiXCR, one entry per CDR3 protein. The data contain hundreds of thousands of distinct CDR3 sequences, roughly 58% of them singletons. Study-wide findings and caveats: Elevated frequency relative to controls characterized roughly 5 TRBV segments in patients, TRBV5-6, TRBV5-1 and TRBV20-1 among them.

These receptors are not linked to any known antigen. Specimen: blood. These receptors originate from a girl between 10 and 17 years old with multiple sclerosis.

The CDR3 region is CASPHLPGGKRGTQYF. CDR3 DNA: TGTGCCAGCCCACACCTGCCGGGGGGGAAGAGAGGGACCCAGTACTTC. V is TRBV25-1 and J is TRBJ2-7; 8 nucleotides agree with TRBD2. The DNA end favors TRBJ2-5, so the J call may be wrong. The CDR3 spans 16 residues. Germline assignment: CDR1 MGHDK and CDR2 SYGVNS.

Turning to this clonotype: A far larger clone lies a single base away; this is likely a read error. The V and J genes are TRBV5-1 and TRBJ2-5; D is uncertain. The CDR3 has 12 amino acids. The ends were cut back, 0 bases at V and 5 bases at J, with 5 bases in the middle. Germline V gene data show CDR1 as SGHRS and CDR2 as YFSETQ. CDR3 sequence: CASSLAWETQYF. CDR3 coding DNA: TGCGCCAGCAGCTTGGCCTGGGAGACCCAGTACTTC.

The rearrangement uses TRBV29-1 and TRBJ2-1; 10 bases agree with TRBD2. Germline loops: CDR1 SQVTM, CDR2 ANQGSEA. Germline trimming cut 1 base from V and 7 bases from J; bases unmatched to any gene: 7. The CDR3 runs 15 residues. CDR3 in amino acids: CSVEGLLTSGNEQFF. CDR3 sequence (DNA): TGCAGCGTTGAAGGCCTTTTGACTAGCGGGAATGAGCAGTTCTTC.

This rearrangement joins TRBV4-2 to TRBJ2-1; D unclear. Germline V gene sequence: CDR1 LGHNA, CDR2 YNFKEQ. The CDR3 runs 14 residues. V gave up 1 base and J gave up 0 bases, with 4 bases separating them. In DNA, the CDR3 is TGTGCCAGCAGCCAAGCGCGCTCCTACAATGAGCAGTTCTTC. Translation gives CASSQARSYNEQFF.

This sequence joins TRBV7-2 and TRBJ2-1, with 7 bases aligning to TRBD2. This CDR3 has 17 residues. Germline V CDR1 and CDR2: SGHTA, FQGNSA. With V trimmed by 4 bases and J by 1 base, 10 bases remained unmatched. This chain's CDR3 is CASSYRERGPSYNEQFF. CDR3 coding DNA: TGTGCCAGCAGCTATAGGGAGCGGGGACCGTCCTACAATGAGCAGTTCTTC.

J is TRBJ1-2 and V is TRBV12-5; the D gene is possibly TRBD1 (5 bases). The length of the CDR3 is 13 residues. Trimming took 5 bases from V and 9 from J, leaving 16 bases between them. The germline V gene encodes CDR1 LGHNT and CDR2 FRNRAP. The CDR3 DNA follows: TGTGCTAGTGGTCCCGGGACGGAATTTCGCTACACCTTC. It yields the protein CASGPGTEFRYTF.

This chain links TRBV6-5 with TRBJ2-7, with a possible D match to TRBD1 (6 bases). The CDR3 is 16 amino acids. CDR1 and CDR2 (germline): MNHEY, SVGAGI. Trimming stripped 5 bases from V and 0 bases from J, with 17 bases between. The CDR3 loop is CASSSPSGHASYEQYF. CDR3 nucleotides: TGTGCCAGCAGTAGTCCGTCGGGACATGCCTCCTACGAGCAGTACTTC.

This clonotype showed up just a few times. The gene calls are TRBV20-1 and TRBJ2-5; tentatively, D is TRBD1 (6 bases). The germline V gene encodes CDR1 DFQATT and CDR2 SNEGSKA (reference sequence). CDR3 length equals 13 residues. V lost 5 bases and J 0 bases, leaving 10 bases between the germline ends. In DNA, the CDR3 is TGCAGTGCTCGTGACAGGTACCAAGAGACCCAGTACTTC. This translates into CSARDRYQETQYF.

The sample holds a few counts of this clonotype. V usage is TRBV7-2 and J usage is TRBJ2-7, with 9 bases aligning to TRBD2. Germline lookup yields CDR1 SGHTA and CDR2 FQGNSA. This CDR3 is 15 amino acids long. The ends lost 8 bases at V and 6 bases at J; junction bases unmatched: 14. This CDR3 is CASGLELAGRSEQYF. CDR3 DNA: TGTGCCAGCGGGTTAGAGCTAGCGGGGCGTAGCGAGCAGTACTTC.

The rearrangement links TRBV7-9 to TRBJ2-7, with 11 nucleotides matching TRBD2. Per the germline V gene, CDR1 is SEHNR and CDR2 is FQNEAQ (reference sequence). Trimming removed 6 bases from V and 4 bases from J; junction bases left unmatched: 5. The CDR3 spans 14 residues. The CDR3 is CASRSSGGAYEQYF. CDR3 DNA: TGTGCCAGCAGAAGTAGCGGGGGGGCTTACGAGCAGTACTTC.

This clonotype has more than one count but fewer than ten. This chain connects TRBV18 to TRBJ2-7; a possible D gene is TRBD2 (6 bases). This CDR3 has 15 amino acids. Trimming shortened V by 6 bases and J by 0 bases, and 15 bases separated the two germline ends. The germline CDR1 and CDR2 sequences are KGHSH and LQKENI. CDR3 residues: CASSPGRGSSYEQYF. The CDR3 nucleotides read TGTGCCAGCTCCCCGGGACGGGGGAGCTCCTACGAGCAGTACTTC. Full variable domain (remainder filled in from reference TRBV18 and TRBJ2-7): NAGVMQNPRHLVRRRGQEARLRCSPMKGHSHVYWYRQLPEEGLKFMVYLQKENIIDESGMPKERFSAEFPKEGPSILRIQQVVRGDSAAYFCASSPGRGSSYEQYFGPGTRLTVT.

This clonotype was seen only once. The germline gene is not matched at one end of the junction; a read error may be the cause. The gene calls are TRBV5-1 and TRBJ2-3, with D possibly TRBD2 on 7 matching bases. The CDR3 contains 19 residues. Germline CDR1 reads SGHRS; CDR2 reads YFSETQ. The CDR3 is CASSYWGASGANSTYTQYF. The CDR3, as DNA: TGCGCCAGCAGCTATTGGGGGGCTAGCGGCGCAAACTCCACATATACGCAGTATTTT.

The genes are TRBV7-9 and TRBJ2-5; unclear D gene. V lost 1 base and J 0 bases, leaving 6 bases between the germline ends. CDR1 is SEHNR and CDR2 is FQNEAQ in the germline V gene (reference sequence). The CDR3 sequence is 14 residues long. As DNA, the CDR3 is TGTGCCAGCAGCTTAGGGACGGACCAAGAGACCCAGTACTTC. It yields the protein CASSLGTDQETQYF.

This sequence joins TRBV10-2 and TRBJ2-1; 7 bases are a match to TRBD2. Germline trimming cut 2 bases from V and 7 bases from J; bases unmatched to any gene: 11. Per germline, CDR1 WSHSY and CDR2 SAAADI. The CDR3 has 16 residues. CDR3 DNA: TGCGCCAGCAGTGAGCTTGCGGGCGGGAGAGGAAATGAGCAGTTCTTC. As protein: CASSELAGGRGNEQFF.

This clonotype was counted only a few times. This chain uses TRBV14 with TRBJ2-4; the D is unclear. The J call may be faulty, since TRBJ2-7 better matches the DNA end. This CDR3 is 15 amino acids long. CDR1 and CDR2 from the germline V gene are SGHDN and FVKESK. The CDR3 loop reads CASSLGLPLSYEQYF. The CDR3 DNA sequence: TGTGCCAGCAGCCTCGGTTTGCCTCTCTCCTACGAGCAGTACTTC.